A single sample is the source of the 10 T cell receptor beta chains below, sequenced in a study of blood T cell repertoires in COVID-19. Only in-frame clones appear in the TCRdb table, and some are missing; sequencing was by immunoSEQ multiplex PCR. The table lists approximately 300,000 clones, 80% to 95% of them singletons. Sequencing used peripheral blood. The receptors originated from a woman aged 25 to 39 with COVID-19, enrolled during active disease.

To note about this clone: Other DNA sequences of this sample code for an identical CDR3. This rearrangement joins TRBV11-2 to TRBJ2-5, with TRBD2 matching over 7 bases. After removal of 5 bases from V and 5 bases from J, the junction contained 11 bases not matched to a gene. The CDR3 runs to 15 residues. Germline values: CDR1 SGHAT, CDR2 FQNNGV. The chain's CDR3 is CASSPGGGPRETQYF. In DNA, the CDR3 is TGTGCCAGCAGCCCGGGGGGAGGGCCGCGGGAGACCCAGTACTTC.

CDR3 region: CASSLWQGPSNQPQHF. The DNA of the CDR3 is TGTGCCAGCAGCTTGTGGCAGGGGCCTAGCAATCAGCCCCAGCATTTT. The chain carries TRBV5-5 and TRBJ1-5, with D possibly TRBD1 on 6 matching bases. The germline gives CDR1 SGHKS, CDR2 YYEKEE (reference sequence). CDR3 length: 16 residues. The V and J ends lost 1 base and 0 bases respectively, with 11 bases between them.

The J gene is TRBJ1-1, the V gene TRBV28; D not certain. V dropped 2 bases and J dropped 1 base, with 5 bases sitting between them. The CDR3 totals 13 residues. Germline V lookup: CDR1 MDHEN, CDR2 SYDVKM. The CDR3 spells CASSLAGNTEAFF. The CDR3 nucleotides are TGTGCCAGCAGTTTAGCAGGGAACACTGAAGCTTTCTTT.

The chain couples TRBV11-2 to TRBJ1-6; 9 bases line up with TRBD1. The ends lost 0 bases at V and 7 bases at J; junction bases unmatched: 4. Germline loops: CDR1 SGHAT, CDR2 FQNNGV. This CDR3 is 16 amino acids long. Here the CDR3 DNA reads TGTGCCAGCAGCTTAGAAACCGGGACAGGGAATTCACCCCTCCACTTT. Amino acid sequence: CASSLETGTGNSPLHF.

The chain combines TRBV5-4 with TRBJ2-6; the match to TRBD2 covers 13 bases. This CDR3 has 19 residues. With V trimmed by 2 bases and J by 2 bases, 7 bases remained unmatched. Germline V gene sequence: CDR1 SGHNT, CDR2 YYREEE (reference sequence). In nucleotides, the CDR3 is TGTGCCAGCAGCTTACCGGGACTAGCGGGACTAACTGGGGCCAACGTCCTGACTTTC. Amino acid sequence: CASSLPGLAGLTGANVLTF.

The V call is TRBV6-2 or TRBV6-3, the J call TRBJ1-5, with D maybe TRBD1 (5 bases). Trimming stripped 2 bases from V and 0 bases from J, with 14 bases between. This CDR3 contains 17 residues. Germline-derived CDR1 and CDR2 are MNHEY and SVGEGT. The CDR3 region is CASSYPQGLNSNQPQHF. CDR3 DNA sequence: TGTGCCAGCAGTTACCCGCAGGGTCTGAATAGCAATCAGCCCCAGCATTTT.

The CDR3 sequence: CASSTDRDFGTEAFF. The CDR3 nucleotides read TGTGCCAGCAGTACTGACAGGGATTTCGGCACTGAAGCTTTCTTT. The chain links TRBV28 to TRBJ1-1; 7 nucleotides align to TRBD1. Trimming cost V 5 bases and J 4 bases; bases outside gene matches: 10. Germline V gives CDR1 MDHEN, CDR2 SYDVKM. The CDR3 contains 15 residues.

V is TRBV24-1 and J is TRBJ2-7; D unclear. The CDR3 contains 13 residues. Germline V CDR1 and CDR2: KGHDR, SFDVKD. V lost 5 bases, J lost 2 bases, and 9 bases lay in between. The DNA of the CDR3 is TGTGCCACCAGTGGTGCGGCGACCTACGAGCAGTACTTC. This encodes CATSGAATYEQYF.

The rearrangement uses TRBV2 and TRBJ2-3; D might be TRBD1 (6 bases). V was clipped by 10 bases and J by 0 bases, with 14 bases between them. The CDR3 sequence is 14 residues long. Germline V gene sequence: CDR1 SNHLY, CDR2 FYNNEI. In DNA form, the CDR3 reads TGTGCCACTCAAGGGGACACGAGCACAGATACGCAGTATTTT. It specifies CATQGDTSTDTQYF.

The gene calls are TRBV2 and TRBJ1-3; possibly TRBD1 for D (6 bases). The CDR3 spans 14 residues. Trimming shortened V by 8 bases and J by 3 bases, and 14 bases separated the two germline ends. Germline V gene lookup returns CDR1 SNHLY and CDR2 FYNNEI. The CDR3 bases are TGTGCCAGCGGACCTACAGGGAGTGGAAACACCATATATTTT. Its translation is CASGPTGSGNTIYF.